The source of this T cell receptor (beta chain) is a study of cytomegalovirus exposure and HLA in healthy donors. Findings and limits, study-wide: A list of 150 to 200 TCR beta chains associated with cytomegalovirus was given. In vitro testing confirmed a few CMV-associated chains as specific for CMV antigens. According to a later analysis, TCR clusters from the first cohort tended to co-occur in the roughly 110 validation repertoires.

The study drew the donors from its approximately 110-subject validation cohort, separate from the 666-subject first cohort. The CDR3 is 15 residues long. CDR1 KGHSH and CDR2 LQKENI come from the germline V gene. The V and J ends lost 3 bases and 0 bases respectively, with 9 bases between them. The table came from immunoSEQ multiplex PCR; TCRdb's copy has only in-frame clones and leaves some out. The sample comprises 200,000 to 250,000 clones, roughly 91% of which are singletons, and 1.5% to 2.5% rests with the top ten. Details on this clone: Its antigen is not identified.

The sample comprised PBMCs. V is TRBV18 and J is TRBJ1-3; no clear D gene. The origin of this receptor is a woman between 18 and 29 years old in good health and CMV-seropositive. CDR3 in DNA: TGTGCCAGCTCACCGGTTCTAAGCTCTGGAAACACCATATATTTT. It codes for CASSPVLSSGNTIYF.